The clone carrying this T cell receptor beta chain has a handful of counts. The antigen is undetermined. The record originates from a study of blood T cells in healthy people across ages. Then a second PCR, running roughly 6 to 12 cycles, was carried out with a sample-barcoded 5' primer and a J-beta primer mix. Through a template-switch adaptor with 12 random nucleotides, each cDNA molecule received a tag. One entry per CDR3 protein results from TCRdb running MiXCR on the 5' RACE reads. The sample has about 640,000 distinct CDR3 sequences, roughly 50% seen once. Study-wide results and caveats: With unsorted PBMCs, a conclusive comparison of naive versus antigen-experienced cells was not possible. Higher diversity, along with more naive CD4+ cells, distinguished long-lived donors from aged donors.

This CDR3 has 16 amino acids. Per germline, CDR1 SGHTA and CDR2 FQGNSA. J was trimmed by 2 bases and V by 5 bases; bases with no gene match: 7. The V call is TRBV7-2, the J call TRBJ2-5; 11 bases line up with TRBD1. The sequence was obtained from a man aged 55 to 70 in good health. Sequencing was performed on blood. The CDR3 DNA follows: TGTGCCAGCAGCCGCAACGGACAGGGGGCTCAAGAGACCCAGTACTTC. Protein: CASSRNGQGAQETQYF.